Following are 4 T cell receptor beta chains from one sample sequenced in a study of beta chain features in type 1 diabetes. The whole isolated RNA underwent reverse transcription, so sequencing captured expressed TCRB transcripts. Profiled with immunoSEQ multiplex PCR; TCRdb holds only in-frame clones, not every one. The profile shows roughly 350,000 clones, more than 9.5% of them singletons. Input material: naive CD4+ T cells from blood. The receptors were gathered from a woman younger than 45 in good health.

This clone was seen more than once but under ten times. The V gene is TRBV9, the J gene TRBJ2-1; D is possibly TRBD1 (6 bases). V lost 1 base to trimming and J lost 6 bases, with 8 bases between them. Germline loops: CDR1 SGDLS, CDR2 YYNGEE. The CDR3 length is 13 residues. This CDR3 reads CASSVLTGNEQFF. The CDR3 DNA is TGTGCCAGCAGCGTACTGACAGGCAATGAGCAGTTCTTC.

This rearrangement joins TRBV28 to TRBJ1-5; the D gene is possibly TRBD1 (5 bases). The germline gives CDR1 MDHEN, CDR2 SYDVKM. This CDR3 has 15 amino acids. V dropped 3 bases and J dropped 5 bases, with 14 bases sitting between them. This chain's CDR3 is CASSFWTPGDQPQHF. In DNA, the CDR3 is TGTGCCAGCAGTTTTTGGACACCGGGGGATCAGCCCCAGCATTTT. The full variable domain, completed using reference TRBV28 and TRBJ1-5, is DVKVTQSSRYLVKRTGEKVFLECVQDMDHENMFWYRQDPGLGLRLIYFSYDVKMKEKGDIPEGYSVSREKKERFSLILESASTNQTSMYLCASSFWTPGDQPQHFGDGTRLSIL.

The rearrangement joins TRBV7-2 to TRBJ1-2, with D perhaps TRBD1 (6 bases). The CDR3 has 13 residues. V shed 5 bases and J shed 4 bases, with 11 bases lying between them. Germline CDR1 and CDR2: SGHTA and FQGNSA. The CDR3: CASSLGQIYGYTF. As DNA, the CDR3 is TGTGCCAGCAGCCTAGGACAGATCTATGGCTACACCTTC.

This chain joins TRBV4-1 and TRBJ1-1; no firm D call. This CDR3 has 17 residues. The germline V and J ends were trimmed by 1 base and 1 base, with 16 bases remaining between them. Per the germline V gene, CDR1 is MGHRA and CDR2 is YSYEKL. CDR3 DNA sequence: TGCGCCAGCAGCCAAGTAATGGCGCGACCGGGGAACACTGAAGCTTTCTTT. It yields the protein CASSQVMARPGNTEAFF.